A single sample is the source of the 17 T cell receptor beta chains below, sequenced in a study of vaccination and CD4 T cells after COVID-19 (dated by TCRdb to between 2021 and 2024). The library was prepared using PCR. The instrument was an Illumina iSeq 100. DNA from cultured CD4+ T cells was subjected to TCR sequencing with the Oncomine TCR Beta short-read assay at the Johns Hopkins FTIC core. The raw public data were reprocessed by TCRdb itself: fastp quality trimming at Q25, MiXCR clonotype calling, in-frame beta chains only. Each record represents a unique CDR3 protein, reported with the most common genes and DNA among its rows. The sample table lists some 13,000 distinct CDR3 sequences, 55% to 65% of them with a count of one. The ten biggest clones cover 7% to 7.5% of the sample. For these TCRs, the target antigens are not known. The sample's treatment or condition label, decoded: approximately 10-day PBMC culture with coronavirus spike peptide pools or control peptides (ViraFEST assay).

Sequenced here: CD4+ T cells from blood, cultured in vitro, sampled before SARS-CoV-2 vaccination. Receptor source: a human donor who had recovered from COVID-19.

This chain's CDR3 is CASSIANSHNQPQHF. The CDR3 DNA reads TGTGCCAGTAGTATAGCGAACTCTCACAATCAGCCCCAGCATTTT. This chain uses TRBV19 with TRBJ1-5; no clear D. This CDR3 has 15 residues. Trimming pared 1 base from V and 3 bases from J, leaving 10 bases between. Germline loops: CDR1 LNHDA, CDR2 SQIVND (reference sequence).

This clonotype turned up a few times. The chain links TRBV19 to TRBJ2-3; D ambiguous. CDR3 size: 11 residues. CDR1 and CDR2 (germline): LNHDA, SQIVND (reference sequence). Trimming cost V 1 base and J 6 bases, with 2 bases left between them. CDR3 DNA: TGTGCCAGTAGTATAGGGGATACGCAGTATTTT. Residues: CASSIGDTQYF.

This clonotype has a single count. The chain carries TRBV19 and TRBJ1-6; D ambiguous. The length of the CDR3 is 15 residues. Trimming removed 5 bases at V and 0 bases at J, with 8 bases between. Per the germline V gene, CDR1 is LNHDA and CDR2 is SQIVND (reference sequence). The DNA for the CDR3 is TGTGCCAGTAGTCCCGGCGGCTCCTATAATTCACCCCTCCACTTT. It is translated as CASSPGGSYNSPLHF. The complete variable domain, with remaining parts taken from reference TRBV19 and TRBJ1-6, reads DGGITQSPKYLFRKEGQNVTLSCEQNLNHDAMYWYRQDPGQGLRLIYYSQIVNDFQKGDIAEGYSVSREKKESFPLTVTSAQKNPTAFYLCASSPGGSYNSPLHFGNGTRLTVT.

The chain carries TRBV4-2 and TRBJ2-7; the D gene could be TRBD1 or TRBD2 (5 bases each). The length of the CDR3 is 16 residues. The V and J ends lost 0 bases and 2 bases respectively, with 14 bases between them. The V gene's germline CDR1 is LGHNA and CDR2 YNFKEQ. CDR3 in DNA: TGTGCCAGCAGCCAAGATCCTGGGGACCCACCCTACGAGCAGTACTTC. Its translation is CASSQDPGDPPYEQYF.

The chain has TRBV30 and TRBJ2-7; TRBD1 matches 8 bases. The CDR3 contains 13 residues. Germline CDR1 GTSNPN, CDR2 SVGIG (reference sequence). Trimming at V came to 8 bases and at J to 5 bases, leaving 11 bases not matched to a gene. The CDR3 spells CAQRGAGGDEQYF. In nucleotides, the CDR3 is TGTGCCCAACGCGGCGCAGGGGGCGACGAGCAGTACTTC.

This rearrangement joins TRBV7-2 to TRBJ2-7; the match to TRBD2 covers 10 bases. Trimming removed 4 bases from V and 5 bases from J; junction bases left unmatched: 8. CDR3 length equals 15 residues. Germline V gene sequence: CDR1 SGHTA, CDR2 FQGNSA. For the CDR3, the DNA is TGTGCCAGCAGCTCACCTCAGCGGGAGGGGGACGAGCAGTACTTC. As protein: CASSSPQREGDEQYF.

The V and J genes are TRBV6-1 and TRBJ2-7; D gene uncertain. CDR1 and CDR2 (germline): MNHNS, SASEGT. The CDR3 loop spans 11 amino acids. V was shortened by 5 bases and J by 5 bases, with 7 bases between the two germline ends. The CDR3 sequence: CASSNSHEQYF. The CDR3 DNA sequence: TGTGCCAGCAGTAACAGCCACGAGCAGTACTTC.

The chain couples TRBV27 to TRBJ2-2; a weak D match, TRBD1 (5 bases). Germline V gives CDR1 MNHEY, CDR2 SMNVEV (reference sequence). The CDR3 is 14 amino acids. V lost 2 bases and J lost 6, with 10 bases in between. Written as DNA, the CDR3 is TGTGCCAGCAGTTTAGGCAGGGCCGCCGGGGAGCTGTTTTTT. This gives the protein CASSLGRAAGELFF.

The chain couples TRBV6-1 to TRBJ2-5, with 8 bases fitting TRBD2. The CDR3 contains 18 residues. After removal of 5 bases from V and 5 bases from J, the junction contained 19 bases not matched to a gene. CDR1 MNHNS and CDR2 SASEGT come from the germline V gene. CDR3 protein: CASSPNHPLAAAAETQYF. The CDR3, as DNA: TGTGCCAGCAGTCCGAACCACCCACTAGCGGCGGCCGCGGAGACCCAGTACTTC.

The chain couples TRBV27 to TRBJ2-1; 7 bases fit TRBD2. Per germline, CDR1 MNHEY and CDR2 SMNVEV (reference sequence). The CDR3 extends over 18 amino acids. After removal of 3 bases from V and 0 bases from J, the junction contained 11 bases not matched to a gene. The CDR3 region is CASSFQGSSGVSYNEQFF. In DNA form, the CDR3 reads TGTGCCAGCAGTTTCCAGGGCTCTAGCGGAGTCTCCTACAATGAGCAGTTCTTC.

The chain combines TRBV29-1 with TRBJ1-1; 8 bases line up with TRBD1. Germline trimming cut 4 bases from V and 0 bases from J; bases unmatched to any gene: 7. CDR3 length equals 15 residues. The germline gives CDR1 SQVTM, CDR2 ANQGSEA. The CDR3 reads CSVGIPDRVNTEAFF. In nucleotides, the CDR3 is TGCAGCGTTGGGATACCGGACAGGGTGAACACTGAAGCTTTCTTT.

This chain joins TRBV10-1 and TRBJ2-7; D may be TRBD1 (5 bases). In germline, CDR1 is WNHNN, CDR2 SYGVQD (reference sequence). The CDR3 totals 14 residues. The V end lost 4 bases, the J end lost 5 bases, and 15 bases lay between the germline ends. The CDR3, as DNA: TGCGCCAGCAGTGTTGGTCAGGGCGGCCACGAGCAGTACTTC. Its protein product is CASSVGQGGHEQYF.

CDR3: CASSERGLGPGELFF. As DNA, the CDR3 is TGTGCCAGCAGTGAAAGGGGACTAGGTCCCGGGGAGCTGTTTTTT. The chain is built from TRBV6-1 and TRBJ2-2; 8 bases agree with TRBD2. Germline V gene lookup returns CDR1 MNHNS and CDR2 SASEGT. The CDR3 runs to 15 residues. After removal of 2 bases from V and 6 bases from J, the junction contained 5 bases not matched to a gene.

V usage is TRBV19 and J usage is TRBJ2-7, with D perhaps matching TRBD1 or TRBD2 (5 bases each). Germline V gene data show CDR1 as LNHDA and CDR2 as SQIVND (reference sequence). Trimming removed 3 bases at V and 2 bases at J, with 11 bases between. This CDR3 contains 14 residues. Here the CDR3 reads CASSMYRGAYEQYF. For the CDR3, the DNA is TGTGCCAGTAGTATGTACAGAGGGGCCTACGAGCAGTACTTC.

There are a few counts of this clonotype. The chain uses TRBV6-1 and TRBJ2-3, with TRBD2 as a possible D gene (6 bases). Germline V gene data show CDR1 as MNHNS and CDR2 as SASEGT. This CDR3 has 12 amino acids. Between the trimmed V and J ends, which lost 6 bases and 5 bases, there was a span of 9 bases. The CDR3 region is CASSAREDTQYF. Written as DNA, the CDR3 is TGTGCCAGCAGCGCGCGGGAAGATACGCAGTATTTT.

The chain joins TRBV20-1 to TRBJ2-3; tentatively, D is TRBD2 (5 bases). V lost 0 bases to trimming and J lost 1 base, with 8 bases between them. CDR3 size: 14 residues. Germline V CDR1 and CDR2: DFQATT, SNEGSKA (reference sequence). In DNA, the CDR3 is TGCAGTGCTAGAGATTTCGGGGGCACAGATACGCAGTATTTT. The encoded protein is CSARDFGGTDTQYF.

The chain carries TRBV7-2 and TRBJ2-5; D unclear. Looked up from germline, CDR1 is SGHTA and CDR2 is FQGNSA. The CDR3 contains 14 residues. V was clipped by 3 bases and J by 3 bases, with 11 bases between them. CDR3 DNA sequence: TGTGCCAGCAGCTTGAACAGCCGAAAAGAGACCCAGTACTTC. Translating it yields CASSLNSRKETQYF.